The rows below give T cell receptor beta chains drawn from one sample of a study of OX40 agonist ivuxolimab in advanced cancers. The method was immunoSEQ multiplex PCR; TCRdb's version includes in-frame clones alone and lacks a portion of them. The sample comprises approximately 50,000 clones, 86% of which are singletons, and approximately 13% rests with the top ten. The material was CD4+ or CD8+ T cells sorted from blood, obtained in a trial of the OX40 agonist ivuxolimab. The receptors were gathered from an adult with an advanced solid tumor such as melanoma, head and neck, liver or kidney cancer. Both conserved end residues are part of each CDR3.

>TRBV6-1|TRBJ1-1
CASSGLVILNTEAFF
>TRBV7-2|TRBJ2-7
CASSFGTGQYEQYF
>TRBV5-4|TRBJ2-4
CASSLAGASAKNIQYF
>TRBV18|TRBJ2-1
CASSGATVSNEQFF
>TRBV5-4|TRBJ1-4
CASSQRTGQVEKLFF
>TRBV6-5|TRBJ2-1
CASKGVNEQFF
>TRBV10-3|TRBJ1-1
CAIRKTGADTEAFF
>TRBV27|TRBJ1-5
CASCYSNQPQHF
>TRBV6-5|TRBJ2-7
CASSYSRQGVGEQYF
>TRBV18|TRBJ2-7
CASSQGQGPYEQYF
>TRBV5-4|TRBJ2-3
CASSPRASGRGDTQYF
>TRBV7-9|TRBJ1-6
CASSSTGGARSPLHF
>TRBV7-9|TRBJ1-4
CASSLEGELFF
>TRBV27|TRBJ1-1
CASSLSRQGGEAFF
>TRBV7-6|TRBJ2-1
CASSLADTSGRSSYNEQFF
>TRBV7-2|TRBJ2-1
CASSSRLAGEPYNEQFF
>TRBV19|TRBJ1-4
CASSPNRDEKLFF
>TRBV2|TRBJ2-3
CASSGTFLRTDTQYF
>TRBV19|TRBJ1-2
CASSIRGYGYTF
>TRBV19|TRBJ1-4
CASSGTGKLSLSGEKLFF
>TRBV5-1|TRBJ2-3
CASSIDRTSTDTQYF
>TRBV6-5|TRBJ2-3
CASSYNGRTSDTLYF